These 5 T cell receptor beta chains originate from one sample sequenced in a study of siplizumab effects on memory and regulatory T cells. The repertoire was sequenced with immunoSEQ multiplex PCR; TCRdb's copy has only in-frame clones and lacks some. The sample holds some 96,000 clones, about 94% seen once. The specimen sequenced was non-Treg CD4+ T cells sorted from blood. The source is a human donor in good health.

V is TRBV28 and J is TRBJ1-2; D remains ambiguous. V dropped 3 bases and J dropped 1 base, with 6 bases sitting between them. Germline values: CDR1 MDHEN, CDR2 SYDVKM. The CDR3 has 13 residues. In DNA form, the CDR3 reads TGTGCCAGCAGTTTTTCAGATAACTATGGCTACACCTTC. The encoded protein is CASSFSDNYGYTF.

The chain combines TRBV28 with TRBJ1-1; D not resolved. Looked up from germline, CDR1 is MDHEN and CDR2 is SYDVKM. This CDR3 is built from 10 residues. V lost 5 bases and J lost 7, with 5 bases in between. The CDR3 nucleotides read TGTGCCAGCAGTGACGTTGAAGCTTTCTTT. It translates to CASSDVEAFF.

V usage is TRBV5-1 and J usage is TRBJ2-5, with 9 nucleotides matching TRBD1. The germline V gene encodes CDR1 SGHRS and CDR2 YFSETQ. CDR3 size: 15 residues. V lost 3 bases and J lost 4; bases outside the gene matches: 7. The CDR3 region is CASSYGQGQPETQYF. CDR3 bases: TGCGCCAGCAGCTATGGACAGGGGCAACCAGAGACCCAGTACTTC.

CDR3 sequence reads: CASSQDRERVTYNEQFF. The CDR3, as DNA: TGCGCCAGCAGCCAAGATAGAGAGCGGGTAACCTACAATGAGCAGTTCTTC. The chain carries TRBV4-1 and TRBJ2-1, with D perhaps matching TRBD2 (6 bases). The CDR3 spans 17 residues. The germline CDR1 and CDR2 sequences are MGHRA and YSYEKL. V lost 0 bases, J lost 2 bases, and 14 bases lay in between.

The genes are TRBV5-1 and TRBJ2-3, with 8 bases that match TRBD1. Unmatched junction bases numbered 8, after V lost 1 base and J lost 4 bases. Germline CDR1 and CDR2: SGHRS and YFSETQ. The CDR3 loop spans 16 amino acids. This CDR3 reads CASSLPGQVFADTQYF. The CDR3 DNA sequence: TGCGCCAGCAGCTTGCCGGGACAGGTGTTTGCAGATACGCAGTATTTT.